A selection of T cell receptor beta chains follows, all from one sample in a study of response to subunit inactivated influenza vaccine. From the RT-PCR reads, TCRdb called clonotypes with MiXCR, one entry per CDR3 protein. The sample lists around 570,000 distinct CDR3 sequences; less than 8% were seen once. The source was PBMCs from blood, collected 23 months after vaccination. The receptors were sampled from a man aged 45-69 years who received an inactivated influenza vaccine. CDR3s include the opening cysteine and the closing phenylalanine or tryptophan. Each record gives: J gene, clone size, D gene, V gene, CDR3 DNA, CDR3 protein. A D gene is named only where the DNA matches it firmly. Some rows mark clone size as missing; the rest say once, few, many or name a class of expanded clone.

j_gene: TRBJ1-1; abundance: few; d_gene: NA; v_gene: TRBV4-2; CDR3nt: TGTGCCAGCAGCCACGACGGCGGTGGCACTGAAGCTTTCTTT; CDR3aa: CASSHDGGGTEAFF
j_gene: TRBJ2-7; abundance: NA; d_gene: NA; v_gene: TRBV10-2; CDR3nt: TGCGCCAGCAGTGAGTCGCCCTTGGGGGCCTACGAGCAGTACTTC; CDR3aa: CASSESPLGAYEQYF
j_gene: TRBJ2-1; abundance: NA; d_gene: NA; v_gene: TRBV29-1; CDR3nt: TGCAGCGTTGGGACAAAGTCCTACAATGAGCAGTTCTTC; CDR3aa: CSVGTKSYNEQFF
j_gene: TRBJ2-1; abundance: once; d_gene: NA; v_gene: TRBV5-5; CDR3nt: TGTGCCAGCAGCCACCGGGGGACAGACTACAATGAGCAGTTCTTC; CDR3aa: CASSHRGTDYNEQFF
j_gene: TRBJ2-1; abundance: NA; d_gene: NA; v_gene: TRBV14; CDR3nt: TGTGCCAGCAGTGACTACCTGACGAAGGAGCAGTTCTTC; CDR3aa: CASSDYLTKEQFF
j_gene: TRBJ2-1; abundance: many; d_gene: NA; v_gene: TRBV27; CDR3nt: TGTGCCAGCAGTTTATCCGCCGGAGTACACAATGAGCAGTTCTTC; CDR3aa: CASSLSAGVHNEQFF
j_gene: TRBJ1-5; abundance: many; d_gene: TRBD1; v_gene: TRBV5-5; CDR3nt: TGTGCCAGCAGCTTGAACAGGGGCGGTCAGCCCCAGCATTTT; CDR3aa: CASSLNRGGQPQHF
j_gene: TRBJ2-6; abundance: NA; d_gene: NA; v_gene: TRBV2; CDR3nt: TGTGCCAGCAGTGGGCGAACTGGGGCCAACGTCCTGACTTTC; CDR3aa: CASSGRTGANVLTF
j_gene: TRBJ1-1; abundance: NA; d_gene: NA; v_gene: TRBV7-2; CDR3nt: TGTGCCAGCAGCTTAGGCCGTGGGGGGATAGACACTGAAGCTTTCTTT; CDR3aa: CASSLGRGGIDTEAFF
j_gene: TRBJ2-7; abundance: many; d_gene: TRBD2; v_gene: TRBV10-2; CDR3nt: TGCGCCAGCAGGGGTCCGGGGCTAGCGGTGGGCGAGCAGTACTTC; CDR3aa: CASRGPGLAVGEQYF
j_gene: TRBJ2-1; abundance: few; d_gene: TRBD1; v_gene: TRBV11-1; CDR3nt: TGTGCCAGCAGCTTTGACCTCATTAGGGACAGGGACTACAATGAGCAGTTCTTC; CDR3aa: CASSFDLIRDRDYNEQFF
j_gene: TRBJ1-4; abundance: many; d_gene: NA; v_gene: TRBV4-2; CDR3nt: TGTGCCAGCAGCCAGGACATCGTCAATGAAAAACTGTTTTTT; CDR3aa: CASSQDIVNEKLFF
j_gene: TRBJ2-6; abundance: NA; d_gene: TRBD1; v_gene: TRBV20-1; CDR3nt: TGCAGTGCAACGATTCGGACAGGTGGGGCCAACGTCCTGACTTTC; CDR3aa: CSATIRTGGANVLTF
j_gene: TRBJ2-6; abundance: NA; d_gene: NA; v_gene: TRBV6-2/TRBV6-3; CDR3nt: TGTGCCAGCAGCCTCGAGGGTGGTGGGGCCAACGTCCTGACTTTC; CDR3aa: CASSLEGGGANVLTF
j_gene: TRBJ2-7; abundance: NA; d_gene: NA; v_gene: TRBV5-1; CDR3nt: TGCGCCAGCAGCTTACACACCGGGACACTCTACGAGCAGTACTTC; CDR3aa: CASSLHTGTLYEQYF
j_gene: TRBJ1-2; abundance: NA; d_gene: NA; v_gene: TRBV13; CDR3nt: TGTGCCAGCAGCAAAACCTTCCAGGGTGACTATGGCTACACCTTC; CDR3aa: CASSKTFQGDYGYTF
j_gene: TRBJ1-1; abundance: few; d_gene: NA; v_gene: TRBV3-1; CDR3nt: TGTGCCAGCAGCCAAGGATCCGTGGTCACTGAAGCTTTCTTT; CDR3aa: CASSQGSVVTEAFF
j_gene: TRBJ2-1; abundance: NA; d_gene: TRBD2; v_gene: TRBV18; CDR3nt: TGTGCCAGCTCACCCACAGCGGGAAACCATTACAATGAGCAGTTCTTC; CDR3aa: CASSPTAGNHYNEQFF
j_gene: TRBJ2-5; abundance: few; d_gene: TRBD1; v_gene: TRBV28; CDR3nt: TGTGCCAGCAGCGATCGACAGGGGGCCGAGGAGACCCAGTACTTC; CDR3aa: CASSDRQGAEETQYF
j_gene: TRBJ2-3; abundance: NA; d_gene: NA; v_gene: TRBV21-1; CDR3nt: TGTGCCAGCTTGCGAGGGACGGCAGATACGCAGTATTTT; CDR3aa: CASLRGTADTQYF
j_gene: TRBJ2-7; abundance: few; d_gene: TRBD1; v_gene: TRBV4-2; CDR3nt: TGTGCCAGCAGCCATCCCACCGCGACAGGGCGGGAGCAGTACTTC; CDR3aa: CASSHPTATGREQYF
j_gene: TRBJ2-3; abundance: NA; d_gene: NA; v_gene: TRBV20-1; CDR3nt: TGCAGTGCCAAAACAGGGTCAGATACGCAGTATTTT; CDR3aa: CSAKTGSDTQYF
j_gene: TRBJ1-4; abundance: many; d_gene: NA; v_gene: TRBV6-1; CDR3nt: TGTGCCAGCACCCCGGACGGGTATAATGAAAAACTGTTTTTT; CDR3aa: CASTPDGYNEKLFF
j_gene: TRBJ2-2; abundance: many; d_gene: NA; v_gene: TRBV2; CDR3nt: TGTGCCAGCAGTGCAATGGTCACCGGGGAGCTGTTTTTT; CDR3aa: CASSAMVTGELFF
j_gene: TRBJ1-3; abundance: few; d_gene: NA; v_gene: TRBV4-3; CDR3nt: TGCGCCAGCAGCCTTGGAGCAGGATACTCTGGAAACACCATATATTTT; CDR3aa: CASSLGAGYSGNTIYF
j_gene: TRBJ2-2; abundance: few; d_gene: TRBD2; v_gene: TRBV29-1; CDR3nt: TGCAGCGGTATGGGGGGGGCCGGGGAGCTGTTTTTT; CDR3aa: CSGMGGAGELFF
j_gene: TRBJ2-3; abundance: NA; d_gene: TRBD2; v_gene: TRBV12-3/TRBV12-4; CDR3nt: TGTTCCAGCATTTTACGGCGGCTCGTCGGGGGGACAGATACGCAGTATTTT; CDR3aa: CSSILRRLVGGTDTQYF
j_gene: TRBJ1-5; abundance: NA; d_gene: NA; v_gene: TRBV12-3/TRBV12-4; CDR3nt: TGTGCCAGCAGTTCGACAGATAATCAGCCCCAGCATTTT; CDR3aa: CASSSTDNQPQHF
j_gene: TRBJ1-4; abundance: NA; d_gene: NA; v_gene: TRBV6-1; CDR3nt: TGTGCCAGCAGTGAATATGCGGGGGCAACTAATGAAAAACTGTTTTTT; CDR3aa: CASSEYAGATNEKLFF
j_gene: TRBJ2-5; abundance: many; d_gene: TRBD2; v_gene: TRBV9; CDR3nt: TGTGCCAGCGACCCAGGACTAGCGGGTATACAAGAGACCCAGTACTTC; CDR3aa: CASDPGLAGIQETQYF
j_gene: TRBJ1-5; abundance: NA; d_gene: NA; v_gene: TRBV2; CDR3nt: TGTGCCAGTATCCAGGTTCCGCATCAGCCCCAGCATTTT; CDR3aa: CASIQVPHQPQHF
j_gene: TRBJ2-5; abundance: many; d_gene: TRBD2; v_gene: TRBV5-1; CDR3nt: TGCGCCAGCAGCTTGGGTCGAATAGCGGGTGGCGAGACCCAGTACTTC; CDR3aa: CASSLGRIAGGETQYF
j_gene: TRBJ2-2; abundance: few; d_gene: NA; v_gene: TRBV10-3; CDR3nt: TGTGCCATCACCGTAAAACAGGGTACCGGGGAGCTGTTTTTT; CDR3aa: CAITVKQGTGELFF
j_gene: TRBJ1-4; abundance: NA; d_gene: NA; v_gene: TRBV5-1; CDR3nt: TGCGCCAGCAGCCGGACCGAGACTAATGAAAAACTGTTTTTT; CDR3aa: CASSRTETNEKLFF
j_gene: TRBJ2-5; abundance: many; d_gene: NA; v_gene: TRBV5-1; CDR3nt: TGCGCCAGCAGCTCCGCTAGTGTGCTCATCCAAGAGACCCAGTACTTC; CDR3aa: CASSSASVLIQETQYF
j_gene: TRBJ2-3; abundance: many; d_gene: NA; v_gene: TRBV5-1; CDR3nt: TGCGCCAGCAGCCCCGGGACGTCTGTGGATACGCAGTATTTT; CDR3aa: CASSPGTSVDTQYF
j_gene: TRBJ2-6; abundance: many; d_gene: NA; v_gene: TRBV27; CDR3nt: TGTGCCAGCAGCGTGACAGGAATTATAGGGGCCAACGTCCTGACTTTC; CDR3aa: CASSVTGIIGANVLTF
j_gene: TRBJ2-7; abundance: many; d_gene: NA; v_gene: TRBV7-9; CDR3nt: TGTGCCAGCAGCTTAGGAGGCGGTGCATCCTACGAGCAGTACTTC; CDR3aa: CASSLGGGASYEQYF
j_gene: TRBJ2-7; abundance: NA; d_gene: NA; v_gene: TRBV12-3/TRBV12-4; CDR3nt: TGTGCCAGCAGACCCACTAGCAGCCACTACGAGCAGTACTTC; CDR3aa: CASRPTSSHYEQYF
j_gene: TRBJ1-2; abundance: NA; d_gene: NA; v_gene: TRBV7-9; CDR3nt: TGTGCCAGCAGCCTGCGGGAGGGCGCCTATGGCTACACCTTC; CDR3aa: CASSLREGAYGYTF
j_gene: TRBJ1-1; abundance: NA; d_gene: NA; v_gene: TRBV6-1; CDR3nt: TGTGCCAGCAGGCTGGCTACTGAAGCTTTCTTT; CDR3aa: CASRLATEAFF